This entry describes one T cell receptor beta chain. Its antigen is unidentified. These data originate in a study of identifying expanded T cells in peripheral blood. Study-wide findings and caveats: Differentially abundant clones: about 1.2 between replicates, just under 17 at around 14 days, under 25 at four. Roughly two-week clone count variance significantly increased as total template count grew.

The germline V gene has CDR1 GTSNPN and CDR2 SVGIG (reference sequence). The CDR3 loop spans 14 amino acids. Trimming removed 4 bases from V and 7 bases from J, with 19 bases in between. Libraries were prepared by immunoSEQ multiplex PCR; TCRdb keeps only in-frame clonotypes and omits some of them. The profile shows around 95,000 clones, 80% to 90% of them singletons. No infections or other immune events were documented during collection. The source is a person aged 18 to 75 in good health. The rearrangement joins TRBV30 to TRBJ1-2; possibly TRBD1 for D (5 bases). The source material was blood. The chain's CDR3 is CAWTPRDRVSGYTF. In DNA, the CDR3 is TGTGCCTGGACCCCCCGGGACCGCGTATCTGGCTACACCTTC.